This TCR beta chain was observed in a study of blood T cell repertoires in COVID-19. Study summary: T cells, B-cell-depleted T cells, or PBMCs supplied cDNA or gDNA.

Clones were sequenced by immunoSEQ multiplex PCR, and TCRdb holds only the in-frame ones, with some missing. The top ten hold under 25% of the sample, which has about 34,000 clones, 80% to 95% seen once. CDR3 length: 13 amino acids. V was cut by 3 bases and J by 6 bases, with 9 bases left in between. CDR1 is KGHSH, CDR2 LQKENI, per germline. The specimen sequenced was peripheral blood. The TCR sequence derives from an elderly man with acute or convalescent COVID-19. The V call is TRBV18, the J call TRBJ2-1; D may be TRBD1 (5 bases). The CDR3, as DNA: TGTGCCAGCTCACCGCCAGGGATCAATGAGCAGTTCTTC. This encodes CASSPPGINEQFF.